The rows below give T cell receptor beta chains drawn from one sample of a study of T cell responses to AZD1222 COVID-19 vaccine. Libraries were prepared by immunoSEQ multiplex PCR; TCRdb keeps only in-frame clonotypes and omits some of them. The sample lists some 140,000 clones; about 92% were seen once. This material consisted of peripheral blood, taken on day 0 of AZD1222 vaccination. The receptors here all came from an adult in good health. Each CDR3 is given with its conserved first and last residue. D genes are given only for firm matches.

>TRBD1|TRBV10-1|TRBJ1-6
CASSETGGRNSPLHF
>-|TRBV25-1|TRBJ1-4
CASSEFGIANEKLFF
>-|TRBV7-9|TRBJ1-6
CASSLARTSNSPLHF
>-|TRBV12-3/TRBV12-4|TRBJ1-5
CASRPQGDQPQHF
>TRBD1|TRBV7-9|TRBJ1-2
CASSTWGTEYLNYGYTF
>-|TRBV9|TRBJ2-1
CASSLAVNNEQFF
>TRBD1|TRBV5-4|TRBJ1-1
CASSPQGGITEAFF
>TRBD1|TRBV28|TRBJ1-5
CASSTRQGGQPQHF
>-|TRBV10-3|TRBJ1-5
CAISESERSQPQHF
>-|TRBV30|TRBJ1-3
CAWSFGRLSGNTIYF
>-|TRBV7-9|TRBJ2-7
CASSLGSTYEQYF
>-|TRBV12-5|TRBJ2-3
CASGLLTVGADTQYF
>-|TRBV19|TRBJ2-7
CASSSFRTVRAYEQYF
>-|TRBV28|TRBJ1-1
CASSLERGRDTEAFF
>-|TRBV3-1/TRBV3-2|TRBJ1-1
CASSQRRATEAFF
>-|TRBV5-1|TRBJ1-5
CASSPGANSNQPQHF
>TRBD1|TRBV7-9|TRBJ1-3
CASSTSTGFDRGNTIYF
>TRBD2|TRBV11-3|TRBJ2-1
CASSLGVGDYRQQFF
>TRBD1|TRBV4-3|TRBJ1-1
CASSHRTWDRGFSWDTEAFF
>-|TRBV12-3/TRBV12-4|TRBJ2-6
CASRGTANVLTF
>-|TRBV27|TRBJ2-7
CASSYQFILGRGTYEQYF
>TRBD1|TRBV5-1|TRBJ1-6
CASSPMGQGDSPLHF
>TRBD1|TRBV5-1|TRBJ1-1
CASRPSGTGGCFF
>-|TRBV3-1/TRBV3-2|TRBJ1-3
CASSQMVGSGNTIYF
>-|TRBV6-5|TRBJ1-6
CASKPNGHDSPLHF
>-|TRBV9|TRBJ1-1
CASSVGVRITEAFF
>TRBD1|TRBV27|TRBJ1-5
CASSRGKNQPQHF
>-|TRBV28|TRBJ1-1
CASSFPDLNTEAFF
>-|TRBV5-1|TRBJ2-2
CASSAVAGPRTGELFF
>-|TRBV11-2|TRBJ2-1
CASSLDINEQFF
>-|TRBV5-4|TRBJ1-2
CASSLQQRLGYTF
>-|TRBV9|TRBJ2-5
CASSVRSQETQYF
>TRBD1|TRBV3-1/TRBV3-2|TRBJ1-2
CASSQPGGIIYTF
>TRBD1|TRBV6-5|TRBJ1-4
CASRLDRVKEKLFF
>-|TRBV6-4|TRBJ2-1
CASSATGNSYNEQFF
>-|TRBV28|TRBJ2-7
CASSSQDRRDYEQYF
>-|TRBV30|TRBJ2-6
CASLWSGANVLTF
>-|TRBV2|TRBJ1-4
CASSEQGHGEKLFF
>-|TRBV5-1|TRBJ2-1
CASSLLSDEQFF
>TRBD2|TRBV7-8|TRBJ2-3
CASSPRTRGSTDTQYF
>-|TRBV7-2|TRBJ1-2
CASSLERRGGYTF
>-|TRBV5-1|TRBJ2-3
CASLRGGSTDTQYF
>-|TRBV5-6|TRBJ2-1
CASSLVDVLNEQFF